One and the same sample provided the 27 T cell receptor beta chains below, sequenced in a study of blood T cell repertoires in COVID-19 (dated by TCRdb to 2018 to 2021). Preparation of the library involved the immunoSEQ multiplex PCR assay. The immuneACCESS repertoire file appears here via TCRdb, limited to in-frame rearrangements. These files lack a portion of the clones; in checked studies, under half of the deficit traces to unresolved V genes, and the cause of the others is not known. The table for this sample lists about 130,000 clones; over 60% of them were counted only once. The leading ten clones occupy approximately 2% of the sample. Sequencing used peripheral blood. Receptors were obtained from an older woman with acute or convalescent COVID-19.

As to this clone: A read error may account for a junction end that differs from germline. This chain joins TRBV9 and TRBJ2-1; 15 bases are shared with TRBD2. The CDR3 has 17 amino acids. CDR1 SGDLS and CDR2 YYNGEE come from the germline V gene. The CDR3 DNA is TGTGCTAGCAGCATCGGGACTAGCGGGAGGCCCTACAATGAGCAGTTCTTC. Its translation is CASSIGTSGRPYNEQFF.

The chain recombines TRBV29-1 with TRBJ1-3; TRBD1 matches 9 bases. V lost 4 bases and J lost 0; bases outside the gene matches: 7. CDR1 and CDR2 (germline): SQVTM, ANQGSEA. The CDR3 loop spans 16 amino acids. The CDR3 reads CSVGGTGTSSGNTIYF. The CDR3 coding sequence is TGCAGCGTTGGTGGGACAGGGACGAGCTCTGGAAACACCATATATTTT.

The rearrangement joins TRBV6-5 to TRBJ2-7; weak D call: TRBD1 (5 bases). The CDR3 consists of 14 residues. Germline CDR1 reads MNHEY; CDR2 reads SVGAGI. Trimming removed 2 bases from V and 9 bases from J, with 17 bases in between. The CDR3 is CASSYLPDTRRQYF. CDR3 bases: TGTGCCAGCAGTTACCTCCCGGACACTCGTAGGCAGTACTTC.

The chain links TRBV11-2 to TRBJ2-1, with D tentatively TRBD2 (6 bases). CDR1 is SGHAT and CDR2 is FQNNGV in the germline V gene. CDR3 length equals 16 residues. Trimming stripped 6 bases from V and 3 bases from J, with 18 bases between. The CDR3 coding sequence is TGTGCCAGCAGGAGACTGTTGGCGGGACGCTACAATGAGCAGTTCTTC. This gives the protein CASRRLLAGRYNEQFF.

Only a few counts were recorded for this clone. This chain links TRBV6-5 with TRBJ2-2, with 9 bases that match TRBD2. The ends lost 0 bases at V and 9 bases at J; junction bases unmatched: 5. There are 15 residues in the CDR3. Looked up from germline, CDR1 is MNHEY and CDR2 is SVGAGI. CDR3 nucleotides: TGTGCCAGCAGTTACTCGATAGCGGGAGACCGGGAGCTGTTTTTT. Amino acid sequence: CASSYSIAGDRELFF.

This clone was counted a single time. The chain employs TRBV28 and TRBJ1-5, with D tentatively TRBD1 (5 bases). The CDR3 has 15 residues. Per germline, CDR1 MDHEN and CDR2 SYDVKM. Trimming took off 6 bases at V and 0 bases at J, with 12 bases between the two ends. The CDR3: CASSPRQNSNQPQHF. CDR3 DNA sequence: TGTGCCAGCAGCCCCAGACAGAATAGCAATCAGCCCCAGCATTTT. The full variable domain, rest sourced from reference TRBV28 and TRBJ1-5, is DVKVTQSSRYLVKRTGEKVFLECVQDMDHENMFWYRQDPGLGLRLIYFSYDVKMKEKGDIPEGYSVSREKKERFSLILESASTNQTSMYLCASSPRQNSNQPQHFGDGTRLSIL.

CDR3: CASSLWTSGANTGELFF. CDR3 coding DNA: TGTGCCAGCAGCTTATGGACTAGCGGGGCGAACACCGGGGAGCTGTTTTTT. This chain links TRBV7-2 with TRBJ2-2, with 12 bases lining up with TRBD2. The CDR3 covers 17 residues. Trimming took 2 bases from V and 0 from J; bases not matched to a gene: 1. CDR1 and CDR2 (germline): SGHTA, FQGNSA.

The chain links TRBV10-2 to TRBJ1-2; no firm D call. This CDR3 region has 12 residues. Looked up from germline, CDR1 is WSHSY and CDR2 is SAAADI. With 3 bases removed from V and 5 bases from J, the gap between germline ends came to 7 bases. The CDR3: CASSESLYGYTF. In DNA, the CDR3 is TGCGCCAGCAGTGAAAGCCTTTATGGCTACACCTTC.

The chain employs TRBV30 and TRBJ2-1, with TRBD2 identical over 9 bases. V lost 1 base to trimming and J lost 7 bases; unmatched junction nucleotides: 11. The CDR3 consists of 16 residues. CDR1 and CDR2 (germline): GTSNPN, SVGIG (reference sequence). CDR3 nucleotides: TGTGCCTGGAGTGCCCCATTAGCGGGAGTAAGGAATGAGCAGTTCTTC. Its translation: CAWSAPLAGVRNEQFF.

The V and J genes are TRBV12-5 and TRBJ1-5; D is perhaps TRBD1 (6 bases). CDR3 size: 15 residues. The ends were cut back, 3 bases at V and 2 bases at J, with 11 bases in the middle. Germline CDR1 LGHNT, CDR2 FRNRAP. CDR3 sequence reads: CASGFGGAGNQPQHF. In nucleotides, the CDR3 is TGTGCTAGTGGTTTTGGGGGCGCGGGCAATCAGCCCCAGCATTTT.

The chain joins TRBV4-3 to TRBJ1-3, with D unclear. V lost 1 base to trimming and J lost 0 bases, with 7 bases between them. The CDR3 runs 15 residues. Germline CDR1 reads LGHNA; CDR2 reads YSLEER. The CDR3 sequence is CASSQVLSSGNTIYF. The CDR3 DNA reads as TGCGCCAGCAGCCAAGTACTAAGCTCTGGAAACACCATATATTTT.

This sequence joins TRBV5-4 and TRBJ1-3; D gene uncertain. The ends were cut back, 4 bases at V and 0 bases at J, with 8 bases in the middle. The CDR3 loop spans 14 amino acids. In germline, CDR1 is SGHNT, CDR2 YYREEE (reference sequence). Here the CDR3 reads CASSKGLSGNTIYF. In DNA form, the CDR3 reads TGTGCCAGCAGCAAAGGACTCTCTGGAAACACCATATATTTT. The variable domain in full, completed from reference TRBV5-4 and TRBJ1-3, reads ETGVTQSPTHLIKTRGQQVTLRCSSQSGHNTVSWYQQALGQGPQFIFQYYREEENGRGNFPPRFSGLQFPNYSSELNVNALELDDSALYLCASSKGLSGNTIYFGEGSWLTVV.

A single count supports this clone. The V and J genes are TRBV9 and TRBJ1-2; the D gene is possibly TRBD1 (5 bases). Trimming removed 4 bases at V and 1 base at J, with 14 bases between. Germline V gene lookup returns CDR1 SGDLS and CDR2 YYNGEE. The CDR3 is 15 residues long. Here the CDR3 reads CASSLGGTFNYGYTF. CDR3 nucleotide sequence: TGTGCCAGCAGCCTGGGGGGGACCTTTAACTATGGCTACACCTTC.

For this clone: One junction end does not reproduce the germline sequence, and a read error may be involved. J is TRBJ2-1 and V is TRBV12-3 or TRBV12-4, with 8 bases aligning to TRBD1. This CDR3 comprises 13 residues. The CDR3 DNA reads as TGTGCCGGCAGACAGGGGTCCTACAATGAGCAGTTCTTC. It is translated as CAGRQGSYNEQFF.

This clone was picked up a small number of times. The chain employs TRBV10-3 and TRBJ1-2, with 9 bases that match TRBD1. The CDR3 consists of 17 residues. Losses at the gene ends were 6 bases for V and 4 bases for J; bases not matched to a gene: 15. The germline CDR1 and CDR2 sequences are ENHRY and SYGVKD. CDR3 sequence (DNA): TGTGCCATCAGCGGACAGGGGTCACTTTGGGGGTCCTATGGCTACACCTTC. Amino acid sequence: CAISGQGSLWGSYGYTF.

V gene TRBV5-1 combines with J gene TRBJ2-2; weak D call: TRBD1 (6 bases). Germline V gene data show CDR1 as SGHRS and CDR2 as YFSETQ. Trimming stripped 0 bases from V and 4 bases from J, with 10 bases between. The CDR3 is 15 residues long. Here the CDR3 reads CASSLAEGGTGELFF. The CDR3 nucleotides are TGCGCCAGCAGCTTGGCCGAAGGGGGCACCGGGGAGCTGTTTTTT.

V and J are TRBV28 and TRBJ2-7, with D tentatively TRBD1 (5 bases). The V and J ends lost 6 bases and 3 bases respectively, with 15 bases between them. This CDR3 has 14 amino acids. Per the germline V gene, CDR1 is MDHEN and CDR2 is SYDVKM. The CDR3 protein is CASSQGHFYYEQYF. The CDR3 nucleotides are TGTGCCAGCAGCCAAGGACATTTTTACTACGAGCAGTACTTC.

This clone was seen a handful of times. The chain is built from TRBV5-6 and TRBJ2-7, with 7 bases lining up with TRBD2. J was trimmed by 6 bases and V by 2 bases; bases with no gene match: 14. The CDR3 spans 16 residues. Germline V gene sequence: CDR1 SGHDT, CDR2 YYEEEE. In nucleotides, the CDR3 is TGTGCCAGCAGCTTAATCGGCGGGAGCCCGAGCTCCGAGCAGTACTTC. Its protein is CASSLIGGSPSSEQYF.

The rearrangement links TRBV4-1 to TRBJ1-1, with TRBD1 as a possible D gene (5 bases). The V end lost 1 base, the J end lost 1 base, and 13 bases lay between the germline ends. Germline CDR1 reads MGHRA; CDR2 reads YSYEKL. The CDR3 has 16 amino acids. This chain's CDR3 is CASSQAGRGRNTEAFF. CDR3 DNA: TGCGCCAGCAGCCAAGCAGGAAGGGGCAGGAACACTGAAGCTTTCTTT.

This chain connects TRBV19 to TRBJ1-1; D uncertain. From germline, CDR1 is LNHDA and CDR2 SQIVND (reference sequence). Trimming stripped 6 bases from V and 1 base from J, with 6 bases between. The CDR3 is 12 residues long. CDR3 loop: CASRRPNTEAFF. The CDR3 bases are TGTGCCAGTAGGAGGCCGAACACTGAAGCTTTCTTT.

The chain is built from TRBV12-3 or TRBV12-4 and TRBJ2-3, with 7 positions matching TRBD1. J lost 5 bases, V lost 8 bases, and 7 bases had no gene match. This CDR3 is 13 amino acids long. CDR3 nucleotide sequence: TGTGCCAGCTCCCTAAGGGGGCGAGATACGCAGTATTTT. Translating gives CASSLRGRDTQYF.

This clone was observed a single time. The CDR3 DNA sequence: TGCGCCAGCAGTACAGGGGATGTTTGGTCGGGGACCCAGTACTTC. This encodes CASSTGDVWSGTQYF. The V call is TRBV5-1, the J call TRBJ2-5, with TRBD1 matching 7 bases. J lost 7 bases, V lost 5 bases, and 14 bases had no gene match. CDR1 SGHRS and CDR2 YFSETQ come from the germline V gene. The CDR3 is 15 residues long.

V usage is TRBV28 and J usage is TRBJ1-5; the D is unclear. Germline V lookup: CDR1 MDHEN, CDR2 SYDVKM. The CDR3 consists of 14 residues. Trimming left V 2 bases short and J 5 bases short, with 10 bases between. Written as DNA, the CDR3 is TGTGCCAGCAGTTTAACAGACCGATATCAGCCCCAGCATTTT. This sequence encodes CASSLTDRYQPQHF.

The chain couples TRBV27 to TRBJ1-4; TRBD1 matches 7 bases. J was trimmed by 6 bases and V by 3 bases; bases with no gene match: 7. CDR3 length: 15 residues. Germline V CDR1 and CDR2: MNHEY, SMNVEV (reference sequence). The chain's CDR3 is CASSFSDRAHEKLFF. DNA of the CDR3: TGTGCCAGCAGTTTTTCTGACAGGGCTCATGAAAAACTGTTTTTT.

This clone was picked up a small number of times. The V and J genes are TRBV4-3 and TRBJ1-2; D gene uncertain. CDR3 length equals 16 residues. Trimming removed 0 bases from V and 7 bases from J, with 18 bases in between. CDR1 is LGHNA, CDR2 YSLEER, per germline. CDR3 DNA sequence: TGCGCCAGCAGCCAAGAAAGGGAGGTTGTCCGGGGTGGCTACACCTTC. This translates into CASSQEREVVRGGYTF.

The rearrangement links TRBV4-3 to TRBJ1-2; D possibly corresponds to TRBD1 (5 bases). CDR3 length: 17 amino acids. The germline V and J ends were trimmed by 0 bases and 3 bases, with 17 bases remaining between them. Germline CDR1 is LGHNA and CDR2 is YSLEER. In DNA, the CDR3 is TGCGCCAGCAGCCAAGATCTAACAGGCGCATACCACTATGGCTACACCTTC. Translation: CASSQDLTGAYHYGYTF.

CDR3 bases: TGTGCCAGCAGCACCGACCGGGGTGGACTAAAGTACTTC. As protein: CASSTDRGGLKYF. The V call is TRBV7-8, the J call TRBJ2-5; the D gene is possibly TRBD2 (6 bases). V was clipped by 5 bases and J by 12 bases, with 19 bases between them. This CDR3 has 13 amino acids. Germline loops: CDR1 SGHVS, CDR2 FQNEAQ.